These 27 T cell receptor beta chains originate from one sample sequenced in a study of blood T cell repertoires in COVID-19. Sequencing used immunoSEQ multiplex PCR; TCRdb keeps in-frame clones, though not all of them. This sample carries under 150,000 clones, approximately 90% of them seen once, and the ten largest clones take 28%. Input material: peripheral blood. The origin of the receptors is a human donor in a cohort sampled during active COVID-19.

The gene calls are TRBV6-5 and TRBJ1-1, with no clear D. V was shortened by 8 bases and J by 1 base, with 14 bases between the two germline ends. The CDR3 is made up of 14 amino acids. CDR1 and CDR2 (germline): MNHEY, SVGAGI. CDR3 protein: CASRSYSKNTEAFF. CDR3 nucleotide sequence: TGTGCCAGCCGATCCTATTCTAAGAACACTGAAGCTTTCTTT.

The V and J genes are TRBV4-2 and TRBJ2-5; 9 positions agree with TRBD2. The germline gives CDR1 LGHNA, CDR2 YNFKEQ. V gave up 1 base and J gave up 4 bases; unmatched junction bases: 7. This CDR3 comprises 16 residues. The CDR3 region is CASSQGALAGGETQYF. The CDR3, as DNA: TGTGCCAGCAGCCAAGGTGCACTAGCGGGCGGAGAGACCCAGTACTTC.

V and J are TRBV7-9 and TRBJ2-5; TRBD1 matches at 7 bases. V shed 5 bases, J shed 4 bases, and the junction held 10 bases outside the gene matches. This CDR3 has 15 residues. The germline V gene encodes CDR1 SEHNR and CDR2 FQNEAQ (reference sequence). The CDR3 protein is CASSPPPQGRETQYF. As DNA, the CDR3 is TGTGCCAGCAGCCCTCCCCCACAGGGGCGAGAGACCCAGTACTTC.

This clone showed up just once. CDR3 region: CASRYRFNQPQHF. The CDR3 DNA reads as TGTGCCAGCAGATACAGGTTCAATCAGCCCCAGCATTTT. The chain employs TRBV7-8 and TRBJ1-5; a weak D match, TRBD1 (5 bases). CDR3 length: 13 residues. Germline CDR1 and CDR2: SGHVS and FQNEAQ. The V gene lost 6 bases and the J gene lost 3 bases, with 9 bases spanning the gap. Full variable domain (remainder filled in from reference TRBV7-8 and TRBJ1-5): GAGVSQSPRYKVAKRGQDVALRCDPISGHVSLFWYQQALGQGPEFLTYFQNEAQLDKSGLPSDRFFAERPEGSVSTLKIQRTQQEDSAVYLCASRYRFNQPQHFGDGTRLSIL.

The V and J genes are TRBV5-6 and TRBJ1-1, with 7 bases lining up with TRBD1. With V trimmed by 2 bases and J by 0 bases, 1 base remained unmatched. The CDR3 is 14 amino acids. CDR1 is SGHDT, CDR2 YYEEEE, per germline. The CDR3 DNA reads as TGTGCCAGCAGCTTACAGGGGATGAACACTGAAGCTTTCTTT. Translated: CASSLQGMNTEAFF.

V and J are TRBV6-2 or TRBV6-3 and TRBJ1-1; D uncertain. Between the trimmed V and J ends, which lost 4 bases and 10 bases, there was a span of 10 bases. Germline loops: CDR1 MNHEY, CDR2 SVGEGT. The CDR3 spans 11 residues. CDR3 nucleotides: TGTGCCAGCAGTTCTCACAGATCAGCTTTCTTT. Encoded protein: CASSSHRSAFF.

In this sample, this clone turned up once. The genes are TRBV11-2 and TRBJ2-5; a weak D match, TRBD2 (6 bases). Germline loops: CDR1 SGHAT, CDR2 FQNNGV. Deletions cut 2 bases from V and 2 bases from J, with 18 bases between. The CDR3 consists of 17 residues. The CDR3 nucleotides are TGTGCCAGCAGCTTAAGGGCATCGGGACTCCTTCAAGAGACCCAGTACTTC. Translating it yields CASSLRASGLLQETQYF. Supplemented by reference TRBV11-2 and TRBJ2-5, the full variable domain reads EAGVAQSPRYKIIEKRQSVAFWCNPISGHATLYWYQQILGQGPKLLIQFQNNGVVDDSQLPKDRFSAERLKGVDSTLKIQPAKLEDSAVYLCASSLRASGLLQETQYFGPGTRLLVL.

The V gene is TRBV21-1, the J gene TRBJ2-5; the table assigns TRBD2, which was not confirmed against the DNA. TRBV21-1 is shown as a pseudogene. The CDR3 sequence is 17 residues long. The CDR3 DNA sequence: TGTGCCAGCAGCACTACGCGGCGGGAAGGGGCACAAGAGACCCAGTACTTC. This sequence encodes CASSTTRREGAQETQYF.

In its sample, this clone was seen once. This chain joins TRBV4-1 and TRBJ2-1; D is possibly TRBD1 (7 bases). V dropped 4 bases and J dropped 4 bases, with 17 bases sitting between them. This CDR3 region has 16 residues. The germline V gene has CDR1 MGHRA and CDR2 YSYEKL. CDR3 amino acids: CASSPQRQGGYNEQFF. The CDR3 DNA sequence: TGCGCCAGCAGCCCCCAACGACAGGGAGGATACAATGAGCAGTTCTTC.

The chain's CDR3 is CAWSVESLNTGELFF. CDR3 coding DNA: TGTGCCTGGAGTGTAGAGAGCTTGAACACCGGGGAGCTGTTTTTT. This chain links TRBV30 with TRBJ2-2; D uncertain. Trimming cost V 0 bases and J 1 base, with 9 bases left between them. The germline V gene encodes CDR1 GTSNPN and CDR2 SVGIG (reference sequence). The CDR3 runs 15 residues.

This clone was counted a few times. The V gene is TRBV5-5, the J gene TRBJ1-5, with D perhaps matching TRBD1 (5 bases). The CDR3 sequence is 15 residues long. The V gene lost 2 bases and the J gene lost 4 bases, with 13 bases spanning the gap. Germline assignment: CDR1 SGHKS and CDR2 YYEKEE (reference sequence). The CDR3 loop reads CASSFIGGGNQPQHF. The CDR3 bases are TGTGCCAGCAGCTTCATTGGGGGAGGGAATCAGCCCCAGCATTTT.

The CDR3, as DNA: TGCGCCAGCAGCCCGGGGACATCAAAGTATGGCTACACCTTC. This sequence encodes CASSPGTSKYGYTF. The V call is TRBV5-1, the J call TRBJ1-2, with TRBD1 as a possible D gene (6 bases). The germline CDR1 and CDR2 sequences are SGHRS and YFSETQ. The germline V and J ends were trimmed by 4 bases and 5 bases, with 15 bases remaining between them. This CDR3 contains 14 residues.

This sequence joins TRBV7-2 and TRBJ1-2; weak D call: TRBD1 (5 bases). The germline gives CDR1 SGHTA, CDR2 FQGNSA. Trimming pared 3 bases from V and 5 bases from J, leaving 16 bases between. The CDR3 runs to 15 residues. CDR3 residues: CASSFFAGGTYGYTF. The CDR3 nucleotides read TGTGCCAGCAGCTTTTTTGCTGGGGGGACTTATGGCTACACCTTC.

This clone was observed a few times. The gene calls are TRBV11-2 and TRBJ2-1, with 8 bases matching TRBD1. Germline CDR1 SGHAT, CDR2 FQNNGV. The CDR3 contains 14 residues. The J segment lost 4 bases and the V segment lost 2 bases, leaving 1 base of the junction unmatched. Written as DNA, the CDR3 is TGTGCCAGCAGCTTATGGGACAGGTACAATGAGCAGTTCTTC. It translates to CASSLWDRYNEQFF.

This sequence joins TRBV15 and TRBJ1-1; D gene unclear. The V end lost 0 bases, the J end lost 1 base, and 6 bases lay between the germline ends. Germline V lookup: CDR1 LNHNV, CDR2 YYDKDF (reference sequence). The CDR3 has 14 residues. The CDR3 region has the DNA TGTGCCACCAGCAGAGATTCAGGGAACACTGAAGCTTTCTTT. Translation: CATSRDSGNTEAFF.

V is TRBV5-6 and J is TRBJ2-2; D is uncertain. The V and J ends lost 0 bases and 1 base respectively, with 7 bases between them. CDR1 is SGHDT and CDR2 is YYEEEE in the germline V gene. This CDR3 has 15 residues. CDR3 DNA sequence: TGTGCCAGCAGCTTGGGACACTGGAACACCGGGGAGCTGTTTTTT. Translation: CASSLGHWNTGELFF.

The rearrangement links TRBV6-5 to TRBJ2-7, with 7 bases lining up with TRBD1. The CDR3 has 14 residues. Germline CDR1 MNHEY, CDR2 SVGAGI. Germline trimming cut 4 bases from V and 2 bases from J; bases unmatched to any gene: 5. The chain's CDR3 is CASSSRTGTYEQYF. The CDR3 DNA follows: TGTGCCAGCAGTTCGCGGACAGGCACCTACGAGCAGTACTTC.

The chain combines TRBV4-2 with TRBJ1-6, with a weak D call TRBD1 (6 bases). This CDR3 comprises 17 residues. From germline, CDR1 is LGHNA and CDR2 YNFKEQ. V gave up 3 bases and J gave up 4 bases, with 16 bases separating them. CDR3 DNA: TGTGCCAGCAGCCAGGGGTCGAAACAGGGATATAATTCACCCCTCCACTTT. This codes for CASSQGSKQGYNSPLHF.

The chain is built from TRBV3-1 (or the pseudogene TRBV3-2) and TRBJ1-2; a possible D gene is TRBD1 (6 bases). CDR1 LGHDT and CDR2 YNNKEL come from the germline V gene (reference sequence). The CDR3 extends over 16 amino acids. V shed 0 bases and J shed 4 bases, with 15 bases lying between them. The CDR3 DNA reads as TGTGCCAGCAGCCAAGATCTGAAAGGGGGATTCTATGGCTACACCTTC. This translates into CASSQDLKGGFYGYTF.

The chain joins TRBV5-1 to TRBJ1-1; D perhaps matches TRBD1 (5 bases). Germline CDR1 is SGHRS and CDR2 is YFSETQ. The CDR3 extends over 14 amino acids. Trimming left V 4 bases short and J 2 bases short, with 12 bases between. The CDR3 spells CASSPSGGNTEAFF. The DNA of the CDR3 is TGCGCCAGCAGCCCCAGCGGGGGTAACACTGAAGCTTTCTTT.

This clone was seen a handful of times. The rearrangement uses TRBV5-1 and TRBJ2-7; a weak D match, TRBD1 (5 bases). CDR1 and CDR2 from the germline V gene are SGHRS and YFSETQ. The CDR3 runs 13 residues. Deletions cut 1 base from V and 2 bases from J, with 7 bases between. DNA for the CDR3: TGCGCCAGCAGCTTGTCACAGGCCTACGAGCAGTACTTC. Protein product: CASSLSQAYEQYF.

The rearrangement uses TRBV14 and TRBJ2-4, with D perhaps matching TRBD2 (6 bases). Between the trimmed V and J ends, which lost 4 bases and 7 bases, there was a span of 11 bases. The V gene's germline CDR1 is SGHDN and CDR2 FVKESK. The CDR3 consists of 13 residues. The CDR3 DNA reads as TGTGCCAGCAGCCCTACTCGGGGGAACATTCAGTACTTC. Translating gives CASSPTRGNIQYF.

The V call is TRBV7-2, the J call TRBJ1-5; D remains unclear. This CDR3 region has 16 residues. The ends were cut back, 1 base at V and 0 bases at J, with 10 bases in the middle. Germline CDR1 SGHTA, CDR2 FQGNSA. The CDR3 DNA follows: TGTGCCAGCAGCTTAGAGAGTTGGTATAGCAATCAGCCCCAGCATTTT. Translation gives CASSLESWYSNQPQHF.

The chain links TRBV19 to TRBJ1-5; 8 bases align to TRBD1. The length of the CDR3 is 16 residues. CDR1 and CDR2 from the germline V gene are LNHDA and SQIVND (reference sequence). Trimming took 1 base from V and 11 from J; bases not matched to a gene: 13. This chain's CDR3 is CASSIAYRGWTGAQHF. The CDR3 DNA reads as TGTGCCAGTAGTATAGCCTACAGGGGGTGGACCGGAGCCCAGCATTTT.

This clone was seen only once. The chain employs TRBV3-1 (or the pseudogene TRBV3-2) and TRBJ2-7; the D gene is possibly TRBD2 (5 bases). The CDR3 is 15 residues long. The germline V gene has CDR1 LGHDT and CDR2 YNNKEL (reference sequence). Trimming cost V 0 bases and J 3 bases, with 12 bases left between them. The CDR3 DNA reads TGTGCCAGCAGCCAAGAAGGGAGAGCGAACTACGAGCAGTACTTC. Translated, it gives CASSQEGRANYEQYF.

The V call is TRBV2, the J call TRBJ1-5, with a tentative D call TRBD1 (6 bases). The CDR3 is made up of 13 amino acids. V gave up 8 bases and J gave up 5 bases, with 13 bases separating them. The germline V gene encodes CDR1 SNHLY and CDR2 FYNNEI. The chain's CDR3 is CASSRQAYQPQHF. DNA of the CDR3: TGTGCCAGCTCTCGACAGGCCTATCAGCCCCAGCATTTT.

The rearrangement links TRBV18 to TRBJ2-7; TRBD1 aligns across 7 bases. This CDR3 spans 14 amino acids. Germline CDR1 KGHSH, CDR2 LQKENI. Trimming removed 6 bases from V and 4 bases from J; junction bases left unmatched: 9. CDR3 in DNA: TGTGCCAGCTCCAATGACAGGGTGGTGTACGAGCAGTACTTC. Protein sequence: CASSNDRVVYEQYF.